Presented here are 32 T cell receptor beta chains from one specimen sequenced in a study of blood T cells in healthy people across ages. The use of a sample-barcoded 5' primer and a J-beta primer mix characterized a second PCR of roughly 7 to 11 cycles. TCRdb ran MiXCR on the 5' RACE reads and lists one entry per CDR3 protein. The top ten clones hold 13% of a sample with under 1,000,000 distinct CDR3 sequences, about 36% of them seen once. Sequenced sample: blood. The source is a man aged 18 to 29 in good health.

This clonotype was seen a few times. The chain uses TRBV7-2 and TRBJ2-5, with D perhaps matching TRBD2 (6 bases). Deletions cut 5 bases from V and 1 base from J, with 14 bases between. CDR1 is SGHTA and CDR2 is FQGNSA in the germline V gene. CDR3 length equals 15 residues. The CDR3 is CASSPGLFSQETQYF. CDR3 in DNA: TGTGCCAGCAGCCCGGGACTTTTCTCCCAAGAGACCCAGTACTTC. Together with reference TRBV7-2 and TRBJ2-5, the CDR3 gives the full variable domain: GAGVSQSPSNKVTEKGKDVELRCDPISGHTALYWYRQSLGQGLEFLIYFQGNSAPDKSGLPSDRFSAERTGGSVSTLTIQRTQQEDSAVYLCASSPGLFSQETQYFGPGTRLLVL.

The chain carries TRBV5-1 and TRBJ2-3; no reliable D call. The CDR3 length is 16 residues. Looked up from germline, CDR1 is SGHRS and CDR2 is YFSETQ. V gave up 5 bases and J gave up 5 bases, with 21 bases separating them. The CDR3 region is CASSTIYSGSGDTQYF. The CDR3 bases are TGCGCCAGCAGTACGATATACTCGGGTTCCGGAGATACGCAGTATTTT.

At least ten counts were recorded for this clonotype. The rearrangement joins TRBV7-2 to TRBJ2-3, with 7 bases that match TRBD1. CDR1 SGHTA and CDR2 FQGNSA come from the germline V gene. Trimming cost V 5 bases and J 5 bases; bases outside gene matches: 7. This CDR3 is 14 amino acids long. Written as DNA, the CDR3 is TGTGCCAGCAGCCCGACAGGGCCCCGAGATACGCAGTATTTT. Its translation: CASSPTGPRDTQYF.

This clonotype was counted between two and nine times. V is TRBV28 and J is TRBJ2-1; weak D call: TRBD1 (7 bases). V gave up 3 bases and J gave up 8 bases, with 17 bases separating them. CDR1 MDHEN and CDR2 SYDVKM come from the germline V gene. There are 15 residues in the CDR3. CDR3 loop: CASSFPRGARDEQFF. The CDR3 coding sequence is TGTGCCAGCAGTTTTCCCAGGGGGGCGAGGGATGAGCAGTTCTTC.

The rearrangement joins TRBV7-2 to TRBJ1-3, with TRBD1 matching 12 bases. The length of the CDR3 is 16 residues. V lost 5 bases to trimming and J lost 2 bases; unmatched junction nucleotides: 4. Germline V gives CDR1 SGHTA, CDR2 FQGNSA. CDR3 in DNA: TGTGCCAGCAGCCCTGGGGACAGGGGGCCTGGAAACACCATATATTTT. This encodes CASSPGDRGPGNTIYF.

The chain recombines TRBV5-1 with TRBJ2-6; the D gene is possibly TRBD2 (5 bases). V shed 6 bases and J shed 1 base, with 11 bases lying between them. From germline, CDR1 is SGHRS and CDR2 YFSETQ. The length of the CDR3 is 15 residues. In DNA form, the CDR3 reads TGCGCCAGCACCCTAGCTTGGTCTGGGGCCAACGTCCTGACTTTC. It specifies CASTLAWSGANVLTF.

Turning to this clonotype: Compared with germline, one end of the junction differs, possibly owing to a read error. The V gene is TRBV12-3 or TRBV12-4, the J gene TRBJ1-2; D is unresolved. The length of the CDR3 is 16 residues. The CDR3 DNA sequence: TGTGCCAGCAGTCCCATGGGCGGGTCGGGAATTTATGGCTACATCTTC. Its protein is CASSPMGGSGIYGYIF.

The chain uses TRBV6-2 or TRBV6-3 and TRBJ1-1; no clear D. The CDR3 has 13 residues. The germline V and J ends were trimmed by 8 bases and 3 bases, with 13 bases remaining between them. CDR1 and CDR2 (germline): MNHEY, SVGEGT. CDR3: CASALGDYTEAFF. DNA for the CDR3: TGTGCCAGCGCCCTCGGGGATTACACTGAAGCTTTCTTT.

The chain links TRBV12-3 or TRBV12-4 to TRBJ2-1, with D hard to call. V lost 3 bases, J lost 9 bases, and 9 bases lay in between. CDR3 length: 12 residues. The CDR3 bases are TGTGCCAGCAGTTTCCTGGGGTTTGAGCAGTTCTTC. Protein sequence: CASSFLGFEQFF.

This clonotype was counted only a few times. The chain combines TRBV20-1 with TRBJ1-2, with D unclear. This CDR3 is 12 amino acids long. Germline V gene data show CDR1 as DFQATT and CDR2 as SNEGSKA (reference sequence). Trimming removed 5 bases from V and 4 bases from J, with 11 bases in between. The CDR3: CSAPLEVYGYTF. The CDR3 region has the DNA TGCAGTGCTCCCCTAGAGGTCTATGGCTACACCTTC.

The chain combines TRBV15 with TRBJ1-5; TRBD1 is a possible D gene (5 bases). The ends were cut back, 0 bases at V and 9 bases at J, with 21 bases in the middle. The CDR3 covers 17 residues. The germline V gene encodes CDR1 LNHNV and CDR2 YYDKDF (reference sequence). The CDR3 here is CATSRDYRRQGKRPQHF. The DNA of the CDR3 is TGTGCCACCAGCAGAGATTATCGACGGCAGGGTAAGAGGCCCCAGCATTTT. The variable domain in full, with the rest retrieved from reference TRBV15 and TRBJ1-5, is DAMVIQNPRYQVTQFGKPVTLSCSQTLNHNVMYWYQQKSSQAPKLLFHYYDKDFNNEADTPDNFQSRRPNTSFCFLDIRSPGLGDTAMYLCATSRDYRRQGKRPQHFGDGTRLSIL.

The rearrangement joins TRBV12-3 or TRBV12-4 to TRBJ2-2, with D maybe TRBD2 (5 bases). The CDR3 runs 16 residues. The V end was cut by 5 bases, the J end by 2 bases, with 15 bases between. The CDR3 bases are TGTGCCAGCAGTCACGGCGGACTCACAAACACCGGGGAGCTGTTTTTT. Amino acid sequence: CASSHGGLTNTGELFF.

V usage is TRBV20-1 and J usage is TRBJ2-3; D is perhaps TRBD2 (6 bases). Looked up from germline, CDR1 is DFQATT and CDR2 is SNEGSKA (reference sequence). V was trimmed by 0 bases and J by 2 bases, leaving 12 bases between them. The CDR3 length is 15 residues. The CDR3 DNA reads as TGCAGTGCTAGAGATAGGAGGGGAAACACAGATACGCAGTATTTT. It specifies CSARDRRGNTDTQYF.

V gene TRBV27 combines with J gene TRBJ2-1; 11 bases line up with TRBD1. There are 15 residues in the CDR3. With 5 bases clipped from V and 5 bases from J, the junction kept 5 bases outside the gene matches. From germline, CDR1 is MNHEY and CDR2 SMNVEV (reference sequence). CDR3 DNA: TGTGCCAGCAGTACCCGGGACAGGGGGGACAATGAGCAGTTCTTC. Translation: CASSTRDRGDNEQFF.

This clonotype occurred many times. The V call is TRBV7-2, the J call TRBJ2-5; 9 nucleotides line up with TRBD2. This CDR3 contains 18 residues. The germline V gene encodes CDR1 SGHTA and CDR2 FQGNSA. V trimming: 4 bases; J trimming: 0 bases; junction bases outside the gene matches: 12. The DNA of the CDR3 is TGTGCCAGCAGCTCCCAAACGGCTAGCGGGGTCGACCAAGAGACCCAGTACTTC. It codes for CASSSQTASGVDQETQYF.

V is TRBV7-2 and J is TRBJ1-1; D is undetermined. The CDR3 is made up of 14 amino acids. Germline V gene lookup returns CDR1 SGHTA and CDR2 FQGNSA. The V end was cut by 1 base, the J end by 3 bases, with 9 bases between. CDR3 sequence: CASSLERIYTEAFF. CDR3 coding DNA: TGTGCCAGCAGCTTAGAGAGGATCTACACTGAAGCTTTCTTT. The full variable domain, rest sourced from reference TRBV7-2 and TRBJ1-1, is GAGVSQSPSNKVTEKGKDVELRCDPISGHTALYWYRQSLGQGLEFLIYFQGNSAPDKSGLPSDRFSAERTGGSVSTLTIQRTQQEDSAVYLCASSLERIYTEAFFGQGTRLTVV.

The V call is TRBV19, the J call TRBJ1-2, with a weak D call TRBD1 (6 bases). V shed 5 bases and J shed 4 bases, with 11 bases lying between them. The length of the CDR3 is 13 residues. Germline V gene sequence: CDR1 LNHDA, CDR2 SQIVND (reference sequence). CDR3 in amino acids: CASSVTGSYGYTF. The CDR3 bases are TGTGCCAGTAGTGTAACAGGGAGCTATGGCTACACCTTC.

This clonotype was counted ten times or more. CDR3 nucleotide sequence: TGCAGCGTTGTTAGTGGGGCCAACGTCCTGACTTTC. Its protein is CSVVSGANVLTF. The V gene is TRBV29-1, the J gene TRBJ2-6, with D unclear. Germline-derived CDR1 and CDR2 are SQVTM and ANQGSEA. Trimming took off 4 bases at V and 3 bases at J, with 4 bases between the two ends. CDR3 length: 12 residues.

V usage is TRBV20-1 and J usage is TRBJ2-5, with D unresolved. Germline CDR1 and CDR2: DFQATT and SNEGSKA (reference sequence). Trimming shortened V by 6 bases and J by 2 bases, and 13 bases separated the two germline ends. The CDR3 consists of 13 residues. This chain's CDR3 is CSAQSRTQETQYF. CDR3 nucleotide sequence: TGCAGTGCCCAAAGTCGAACACAAGAGACCCAGTACTTC.

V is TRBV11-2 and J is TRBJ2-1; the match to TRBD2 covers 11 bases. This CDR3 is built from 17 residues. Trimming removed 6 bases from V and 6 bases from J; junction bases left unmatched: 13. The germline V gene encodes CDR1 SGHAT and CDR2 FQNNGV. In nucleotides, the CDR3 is TGTGCCAGCAGGACCGGACTAGCGGGTATGATCTTCAATGAGCAGTTCTTC. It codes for CASRTGLAGMIFNEQFF.

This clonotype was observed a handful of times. The CDR3 sequence: CASSPREMNSPLHF. CDR3 nucleotide sequence: TGCGCCAGCAGCCCCCGGGAGATGAATTCACCCCTCCACTTT. V is TRBV4-1 and J is TRBJ1-6; D not certain. The V and J ends lost 4 bases and 7 bases respectively, with 11 bases between them. The CDR3 runs to 14 residues. The germline V gene has CDR1 MGHRA and CDR2 YSYEKL.

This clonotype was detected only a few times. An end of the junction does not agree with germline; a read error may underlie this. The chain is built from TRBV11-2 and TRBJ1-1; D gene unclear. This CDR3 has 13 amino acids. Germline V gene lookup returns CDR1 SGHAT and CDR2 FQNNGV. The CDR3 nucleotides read TGTGCCAGCACCTTAAATACGAACACTGAAGCTTTCTTT. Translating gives CASTLNTNTEAFF.

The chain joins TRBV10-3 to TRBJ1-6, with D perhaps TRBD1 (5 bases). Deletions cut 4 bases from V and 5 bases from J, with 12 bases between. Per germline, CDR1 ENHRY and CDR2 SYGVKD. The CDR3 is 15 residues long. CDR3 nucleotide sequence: TGTGCCATCAGTGCTGACGTGGGGCATAATTCACCCCTCCACTTT. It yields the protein CAISADVGHNSPLHF.

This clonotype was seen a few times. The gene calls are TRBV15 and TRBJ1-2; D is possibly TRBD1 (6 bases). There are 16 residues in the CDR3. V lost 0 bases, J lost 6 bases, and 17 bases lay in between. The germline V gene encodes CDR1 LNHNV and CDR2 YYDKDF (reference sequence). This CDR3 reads CATSRDRGTLRNGYTF. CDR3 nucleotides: TGTGCCACCAGCAGAGACCGAGGGACATTGAGAAATGGCTACACCTTC.

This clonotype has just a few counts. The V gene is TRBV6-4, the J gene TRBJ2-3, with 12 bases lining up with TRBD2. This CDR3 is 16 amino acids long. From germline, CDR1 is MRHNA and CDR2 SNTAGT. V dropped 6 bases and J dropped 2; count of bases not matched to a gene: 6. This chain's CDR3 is CASRVGLAGPTDTQYF. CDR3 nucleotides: TGTGCCAGCAGGGTAGGACTAGCGGGACCCACAGATACGCAGTATTTT.

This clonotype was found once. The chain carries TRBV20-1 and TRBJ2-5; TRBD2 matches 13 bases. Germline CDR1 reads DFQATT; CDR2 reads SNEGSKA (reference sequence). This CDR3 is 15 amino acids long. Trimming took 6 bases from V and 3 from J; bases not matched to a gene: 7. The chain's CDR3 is CSARTGTSGEETQYF. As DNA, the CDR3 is TGCAGTGCCAGAACCGGGACTAGCGGGGAAGAGACCCAGTACTTC.

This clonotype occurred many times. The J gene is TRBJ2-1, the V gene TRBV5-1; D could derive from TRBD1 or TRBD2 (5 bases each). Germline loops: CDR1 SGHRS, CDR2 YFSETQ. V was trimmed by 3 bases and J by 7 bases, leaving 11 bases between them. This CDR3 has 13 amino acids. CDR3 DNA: TGCGCCAGCAGCTACCAGGGCGGGAATGAGCAGTTCTTC. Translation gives CASSYQGGNEQFF. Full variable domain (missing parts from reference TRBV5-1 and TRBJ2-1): KAGVTQTPRYLIKTRGQQVTLSCSPISGHRSVSWYQQTPGQGLQFLFEYFSETQRNKGNFPGRFSGRQFSNSRSEMNVSTLELGDSALYLCASSYQGGNEQFFGPGTRLTVL.

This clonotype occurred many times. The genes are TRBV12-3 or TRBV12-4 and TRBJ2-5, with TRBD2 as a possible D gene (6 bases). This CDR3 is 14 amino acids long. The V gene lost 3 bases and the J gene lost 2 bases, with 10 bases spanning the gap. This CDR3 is CASSFGGSQETQYF. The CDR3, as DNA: TGTGCCAGCAGTTTTGGGGGGTCTCAAGAGACCCAGTACTTC.

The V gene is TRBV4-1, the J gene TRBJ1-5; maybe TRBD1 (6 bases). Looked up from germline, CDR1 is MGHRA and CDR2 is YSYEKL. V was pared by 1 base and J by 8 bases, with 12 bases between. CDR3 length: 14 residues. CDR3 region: CASSQVTGQEPQHF. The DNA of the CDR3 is TGCGCCAGCAGCCAAGTCACAGGGCAGGAGCCCCAGCATTTT.

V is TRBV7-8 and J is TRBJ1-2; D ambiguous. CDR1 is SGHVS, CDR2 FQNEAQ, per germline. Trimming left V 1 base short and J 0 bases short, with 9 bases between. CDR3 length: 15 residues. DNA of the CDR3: TGTGCCAGCAGCTTAGAGGGTCAAGCTAACTATGGCTACACCTTC. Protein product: CASSLEGQANYGYTF.

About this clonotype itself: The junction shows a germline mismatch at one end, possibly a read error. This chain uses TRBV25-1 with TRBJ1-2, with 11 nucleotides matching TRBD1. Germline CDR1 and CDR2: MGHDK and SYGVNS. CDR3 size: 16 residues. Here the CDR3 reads CASRPRTGGHDYDYTF. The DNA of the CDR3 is TGTGCCAGCAGGCCAAGGACAGGGGGCCATGACTATGACTACACCTTC.

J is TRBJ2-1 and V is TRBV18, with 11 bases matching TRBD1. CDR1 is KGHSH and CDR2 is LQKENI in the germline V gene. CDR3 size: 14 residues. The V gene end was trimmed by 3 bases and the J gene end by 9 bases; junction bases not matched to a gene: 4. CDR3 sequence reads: CASSPSGTGGEQFF. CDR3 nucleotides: TGTGCCAGCTCACCGAGCGGGACAGGGGGTGAGCAGTTCTTC.